This TCR beta chain was identified during a study of T-cell reconstitution after alpha-beta-depleted transplantation in children. Findings of the study overall: One year post-transplant, T-cell counts and diversity were largely derived from T cells produced anew. Where alpha-beta T cells came from about two months after transplant was reportedly several hundred expanded graft clones. Surviving recipient T cells and thymic progenitors underlay high day-60 TCRbeta diversity in some patients.

During its preparation, the TCRbeta library received unique molecular identifiers. Each CDR3 protein is one row after TCRdb ran MiXCR on the PCR reads. The sample records around 960,000 distinct CDR3 sequences, roughly 29% being singletons. A word on this clonotype: Its target is not known.

Losses at the gene ends were 4 bases for V and 8 bases for J; bases not matched to a gene: 7. CDR1 and CDR2 from the germline V gene are DFQATT and SNEGSKA (reference sequence). This CDR3 region has 12 residues. This chain links TRBV20-1 with TRBJ1-1; 7 positions agree with TRBD1. This TCR derives from a boy in the first two years of life who had a stem cell transplant for SCID, so the T cells may come from the graft donor. Specimen: PBMCs, mostly from graft donor cells, collected 360 days after TCRalphabeta/CD19-depleted stem cell transplant. Here the CDR3 DNA reads TGCAGTGCTACGGGCGGACAGGAAGAAGCTTTCTTT. This translates into CSATGGQEEAFF.